This TCR beta chain originates from a study of T cell responses to AZD1222 COVID-19 vaccine. In the study overall: Pooling of second doses given at about 4 or about 12 weeks was done. Overall study findings and caveats: Most donors were white British, females outnumbered males, and clonal diversity was possibly underestimated. Reports indicate that nearly half of spike-specific TCRs are directed at unmutated variant regions. Spike-specific TCRs gained breadth and depth after people received two AZD1222 doses.

The germline V gene has CDR1 MNHEY and CDR2 SVGAGI. The CDR3 is 15 residues long. V was cut by 7 bases and J by 7 bases, with 22 bases left in between. TCRdb keeps only in-frame clones here, not all; method: immunoSEQ multiplex PCR. The table records roughly 170,000 clones, about 92% of them present only once. As to this clone: Antigen unknown.

V gene TRBV6-5 combines with J gene TRBJ1-1, with D uncertain. The sequence was collected from an adult in good health. Material: peripheral blood, obtained on day 0 of AZD1222 vaccination. CDR3 nucleotide sequence: TGTGCCAGCAAGAGTTTTTCCCTGCTGCGTGGTGAAGCTTTCTTT. Translation gives CASKSFSLLRGEAFF.